This T cell receptor beta chain was retrieved from a study of control samples from healthy donors and cancer patients. Losses at the gene ends were 8 bases for V and 5 bases for J; bases not matched to a gene: 5. The germline V gene encodes CDR1 SNHLY and CDR2 FYNNEI. CDR3 length: 12 residues. Profiling relied on immunoSEQ multiplex PCR, and the TCRdb table lists in-frame clones only, not all of them. The data show about 94,000 clones, with 90% seen just once and about 4% held by the top ten. This clonotype was obtained from a woman in her late teens or twenties in good health. The specimen sequenced was blood. The V gene is TRBV2, the J gene TRBJ1-1, with 7 bases that match TRBD1. As DNA, the CDR3 is TGTGCCAGCTTGCAGGGGGGAACTGAAGCTTTCTTT. Protein product: CASLQGGTEAFF.